Described below is a single T cell receptor beta chain sequence and its context. The data are from a study of T cell repertoires in cytomegalovirus infection. The CDR3 sequence is 22 residues long. V was clipped by 2 bases and J by 0 bases, with 25 bases between them. CDR1 KGHDR and CDR2 SFDVKD come from the germline V gene. TCRdb recomputed calls from the reads with MiXCR, one row per CDR3 protein. The data hold some 150,000 distinct CDR3 sequences, with 20% to 25% observed a single time. The chain combines TRBV24-1 with TRBJ2-6; no definite D call. The TCR comes from a human donor in good health (CMV status not recorded). Some clones in this sample may be carry-over from other donors' samples. Sequenced sample: PBMCs. CDR3 loop: CATSDSTPWAGSPSSGANVLTF. The DNA for the CDR3 is TGTGCCACCAGTGATTCTACCCCTTGGGCAGGCAGTCCCAGCTCTGGGGCCAACGTCCTGACTTTC.